The present TCR beta chain was sequenced within a study of tumor-infiltrating lymphocytes in primary liver carcinoma. There are 13 residues in the CDR3. With 6 bases removed from V and 5 bases from J, the gap between germline ends came to 13 bases. Germline V gene data show CDR1 as MDHEN and CDR2 as SYDVKM. In the case of this clonotype: The target antigen is unknown.

From approximately 0.5 ug of total RNA, TCR beta-specific cDNA was reverse-transcribed using a constant-region primer. Libraries for TCR beta were built through three nested multiplex PCR rounds, which together made up a slightly modified ARM-PCR procedure. A C-beta reverse primer and TRBV1-TRBV30 forward primers served in each of the first two PCR rounds, at ten to eleven cycles apiece. From the multiplex PCR reads, TCRdb called clonotypes with MiXCR, one entry per CDR3 protein. This table has some 320,000 distinct CDR3 sequences, 55% to 65% appearing once. They got blood RNA out of unsorted whole blood and also pulled out germline DNA. Findings and limits, study-wide: Tumors significantly exceeded blood in top-250-clone fraction (p = 0.039).

This receptor was taken from a middle-aged man with primary liver carcinoma and hepatitis B virus infection. Sequencing used peripheral blood. This chain uses TRBV28 with TRBJ1-1; D uncertain. The DNA of the CDR3 is TGTGCCAGCAGCCCTGGACTAAGTACTGAAGCTTTCTTT. It encodes CASSPGLSTEAFF.